These 27 T cell receptor beta chains came from one sample sequenced in a study of OX40 agonist ivuxolimab in advanced cancers. Sequenced by immunoSEQ multiplex PCR; TCRdb stores in-frame clones only, minus some. This sample yields some 50,000 clones, of which about 76% are seen a single time; approximately 6.1% belongs to the top ten. Source: CD4+ or CD8+ T cells sorted from blood, taken in a trial of the OX40 agonist ivuxolimab. These receptor sequences come from an adult with an advanced solid tumor such as melanoma, head and neck, liver or kidney cancer.

J is TRBJ2-3 and V is TRBV2; D is possibly TRBD2 (5 bases). The CDR3 is made up of 15 amino acids. The germline CDR1 and CDR2 sequences are SNHLY and FYNNEI. Trimming took off 5 bases at V and 2 bases at J, with 14 bases between the two ends. This CDR3 is CASSKTIGPTDTQYF. In DNA, the CDR3 is TGTGCCAGCAGTAAGACTATCGGCCCCACAGATACGCAGTATTTT.

This chain connects TRBV7-6 to TRBJ2-1; TRBD1 matches at 7 bases. Trimming cost V 5 bases and J 5 bases; bases outside gene matches: 9. Germline lookup yields CDR1 SGHVS and CDR2 FNYEAQ. The CDR3 length is 15 residues. CDR3 in amino acids: CASSATGVFDNEQFF. In DNA, the CDR3 is TGTGCCAGCAGCGCCACAGGGGTTTTTGACAATGAGCAGTTCTTC. The full variable domain, in which reference TRBV7-6 and TRBJ2-1 provide the parts outside the CDR3, is GAGVSQSPRYKVTKRGQDVALRCDPISGHVSLYWYRQALGQGPEFLTYFNYEAQQDKSGLPNDRFSAERPEGSISTLTIQRTEQRDSAMYRCASSATGVFDNEQFFGPGTRLTVL.

The rearrangement uses TRBV2 and TRBJ2-1, with TRBD2 identical over 10 bases. Trimming removed 8 bases from V and 8 bases from J; junction bases left unmatched: 12. This CDR3 has 15 amino acids. Germline assignment: CDR1 SNHLY and CDR2 FYNNEI. The CDR3 protein is CASSLAGESADEQFF. In DNA, the CDR3 is TGTGCCAGCTCCCTAGCGGGAGAATCGGCAGATGAGCAGTTCTTC.

V gene TRBV7-9 combines with J gene TRBJ1-2, with 9 bases matching TRBD1. Germline trimming cut 7 bases from V and 2 bases from J; bases unmatched to any gene: 5. CDR1 SEHNR and CDR2 FQNEAQ come from the germline V gene (reference sequence). The CDR3 has 14 residues. CDR3 sequence reads: CASTPGQGNYGYTF. The CDR3 bases are TGTGCCAGCACCCCGGGACAGGGAAACTATGGCTACACCTTC.

The CDR3 loop reads CASSFFVTGELFF. CDR3 in DNA: TGTGCCAGCAGTTTTTTTGTTACCGGGGAGCTGTTTTTT. The chain joins TRBV27 to TRBJ2-2; no definite D call. The CDR3 is made up of 13 amino acids. Germline-derived CDR1 and CDR2 are MNHEY and SMNVEV (reference sequence). V was shortened by 3 bases and J by 5 bases, with 7 bases between the two germline ends.

V is TRBV10-2 and J is TRBJ1-3, with D unresolved. The germline CDR1 and CDR2 sequences are WSHSY and SAAADI. This CDR3 spans 11 amino acids. The V end was cut by 3 bases, the J end by 4 bases, with 1 base between. The CDR3 here is CASSEGNTIYF. The CDR3 DNA reads as TGCGCCAGCAGTGAAGGAAACACCATATATTTT.

V is TRBV19 and J is TRBJ1-2; no definite D call. The CDR3 has 15 amino acids. Trimming took 2 bases from V and 5 from J, leaving 15 bases between them. CDR1 and CDR2 (germline): LNHDA, SQIVND (reference sequence). The CDR3 region is CASSIISQTTYGYTF. CDR3 sequence (DNA): TGTGCCAGTAGTATAATCTCACAGACGACTTATGGCTACACCTTC.

CDR3 sequence (DNA): TGTGCCAGCAGTTTACTATTCGGGGTAGACGGGGAGCTGTTTTTT. Protein: CASSLLFGVDGELFF. The chain combines TRBV28 with TRBJ2-2; tentative D call: TRBD2 (5 bases). Trimming took off 2 bases at V and 7 bases at J, with 14 bases between the two ends. CDR1 and CDR2 (germline): MDHEN, SYDVKM. The CDR3 sequence is 15 residues long.

J is TRBJ2-3 and V is TRBV28; the D is unclear. The germline V and J ends were trimmed by 3 bases and 3 bases, with 7 bases remaining between them. Germline loops: CDR1 MDHEN, CDR2 SYDVKM. The CDR3 is 13 residues long. CDR3 coding DNA: TGTGCCAGCAGTTTTCTTCGTACAGATACGCAGTATTTT. Encoded protein: CASSFLRTDTQYF.

In its sample, this clone was seen once. This chain uses TRBV7-9 with TRBJ2-1, with 7 bases identical to TRBD2. Unmatched junction bases numbered 7, after V lost 2 bases and J lost 9 bases. CDR3 length equals 14 residues. From germline, CDR1 is SEHNR and CDR2 FQNEAQ (reference sequence). The CDR3 sequence is CASSLRVGGSEQFF. The CDR3 bases are TGTGCCAGCAGCTTAAGGGTGGGGGGGTCTGAGCAGTTCTTC.

The CDR3 region is CASSLLGGSSNEQFF. DNA for the CDR3: TGTGCCAGCAGTTTACTCGGGGGGAGTTCCAATGAGCAGTTCTTC. The rearrangement joins TRBV27 to TRBJ2-1; 7 positions agree with TRBD2. V was clipped by 2 bases and J by 6 bases; unmatched bases: 7. This CDR3 region has 15 residues. Per germline, CDR1 MNHEY and CDR2 SMNVEV (reference sequence).

The rearrangement links TRBV28 to TRBJ2-6; D uncertain. The V end lost 2 bases, the J end lost 0 bases, and 5 bases lay between the germline ends. The CDR3 covers 15 residues. In germline, CDR1 is MDHEN, CDR2 SYDVKM. DNA for the CDR3: TGTGCCAGCAGTTTAACCATCTCTGGGGCCAACGTCCTGACTTTC. It translates to CASSLTISGANVLTF. Based on the CDR3 plus reference TRBV28 and TRBJ2-6, the full variable domain is DVKVTQSSRYLVKRTGEKVFLECVQDMDHENMFWYRQDPGLGLRLIYFSYDVKMKEKGDIPEGYSVSREKKERFSLILESASTNQTSMYLCASSLTISGANVLTFGAGSRLTVL.

This clone has just one count. The chain joins TRBV5-4 to TRBJ1-1; no firm D call. Deletions cut 2 bases from V and 1 base from J, with 6 bases between. The CDR3 extends over 13 amino acids. Germline CDR1 SGHNT, CDR2 YYREEE (reference sequence). This chain's CDR3 is CASSFWENTEAFF. The CDR3 DNA follows: TGTGCCAGCAGCTTTTGGGAGAACACTGAAGCTTTCTTT.

The CDR3 DNA reads TGTGCCAGTAGTATAGACAGCTATGGCTACACCTTC. As protein: CASSIDSYGYTF. This chain links TRBV19 with TRBJ1-2, with D hard to call. V was shortened by 0 bases and J by 4 bases, with 3 bases between the two germline ends. Germline CDR1 and CDR2: LNHDA and SQIVND (reference sequence). The CDR3 is 12 amino acids.

V and J are TRBV18 and TRBJ1-1, with D uncertain. Germline V gives CDR1 KGHSH, CDR2 LQKENI. There are 13 residues in the CDR3. Deletions cut 1 base from V and 4 bases from J, with 7 bases between. CDR3 amino acids: CASSPQGSTEAFF. The CDR3 DNA is TGTGCCAGCTCACCACAGGGAAGCACTGAAGCTTTCTTT.

The chain uses TRBV4-2 and TRBJ2-7; 7 nucleotides align to TRBD2. Germline V gene lookup returns CDR1 LGHNA and CDR2 YNFKEQ. After removal of 1 base from V and 3 bases from J, the junction contained 3 bases not matched to a gene. The CDR3 covers 14 residues. The chain's CDR3 is CASSQGPSGYEQYF. The DNA of the CDR3 is TGTGCCAGCAGCCAAGGCCCTAGCGGCTACGAGCAGTACTTC.

The CDR3 region has the DNA TGTGCCAGCAGTCTTATAAAAGTGGGACAGGGGGCCGAGCAGTACTTC. As protein: CASSLIKVGQGAEQYF. The chain has TRBV27 and TRBJ2-7, with TRBD1 identical over 12 bases. The CDR3 sequence is 16 residues long. Germline V gene data show CDR1 as MNHEY and CDR2 as SMNVEV (reference sequence). The ends lost 5 bases at V and 6 bases at J; junction bases unmatched: 11.

This clone was recorded only once. The chain joins TRBV9 to TRBJ1-4; a possible D gene is TRBD1 (5 bases). The CDR3 loop spans 14 amino acids. From germline, CDR1 is SGDLS and CDR2 YYNGEE. Trimming took off 3 bases at V and 8 bases at J, with 14 bases between the two ends. The CDR3 reads CASSAEGVGEKLFF. The CDR3 nucleotides are TGTGCCAGCAGCGCAGAAGGGGTAGGAGAAAAACTGTTTTTT.

The chain recombines TRBV27 with TRBJ2-1; a weak D match, TRBD1 (7 bases). Trimming took 7 bases from V and 7 from J, leaving 17 bases between them. This CDR3 comprises 14 residues. From germline, CDR1 is MNHEY and CDR2 SMNVEV (reference sequence). DNA of the CDR3: TGTGCCAGCACCGTTAACCCAGGGGGGAATGAGCAGTTCTTC. It specifies CASTVNPGGNEQFF.

The chain links TRBV7-9 to TRBJ1-2; D unresolved. Looked up from germline, CDR1 is SEHNR and CDR2 is FQNEAQ (reference sequence). The length of the CDR3 is 14 residues. The V end lost 5 bases, the J end lost 4 bases, and 14 bases lay between the germline ends. CDR3 amino acids: CASSPEDWRYGYTF. The CDR3 DNA follows: TGTGCCAGCAGCCCAGAGGACTGGCGCTATGGCTACACCTTC.

The chain links TRBV4-1 to TRBJ2-1; D gene ambiguous. This CDR3 has 14 amino acids. Trimming removed 5 bases from V and 0 bases from J, with 8 bases in between. Germline CDR1 and CDR2: MGHRA and YSYEKL. Here the CDR3 DNA reads TGCGCCAGCAGCACACAGAGCTCCTACAATGAGCAGTTCTTC. Translation: CASSTQSSYNEQFF.

The CDR3 region has the DNA TGTGCCAGCAGCACTCTGGGACTAGCGGGACCAGATACGCAGTATTTT. Amino acid sequence: CASSTLGLAGPDTQYF. The gene calls are TRBV11-2 and TRBJ2-3, with 13 bases fitting TRBD2. The V segment lost 5 bases and the J segment 4 bases; nucleotides outside the gene matches: 6. Germline CDR1 reads SGHAT; CDR2 reads FQNNGV. CDR3 length: 16 amino acids.

This clone was observed a few times. This rearrangement joins TRBV19 to TRBJ1-4; TRBD1 is a possible D gene (6 bases). With 6 bases removed from V and 3 bases from J, the gap between germline ends came to 14 bases. Germline V CDR1 and CDR2: LNHDA, SQIVND (reference sequence). The CDR3 length is 15 residues. CDR3 residues: CASSPGGRPNEKLFF. The CDR3 DNA is TGTGCCAGTAGCCCCGGGGGGCGGCCTAATGAAAAACTGTTTTTT.

The rearrangement uses TRBV4-1 and TRBJ2-7; 8 positions agree with TRBD1. Germline values: CDR1 MGHRA, CDR2 YSYEKL. Trimming removed 2 bases from V and 3 bases from J; junction bases left unmatched: 12. The CDR3 loop spans 17 amino acids. CDR3 region: CASSQSAPGQVDYEQYF. The DNA of the CDR3 is TGCGCCAGCAGCCAATCGGCTCCGGGACAGGTAGACTACGAGCAGTACTTC.

The rearrangement uses TRBV15 and TRBJ2-1; no reliable D call. Germline V gives CDR1 LNHNV, CDR2 YYDKDF (reference sequence). Trimming removed 0 bases at V and 5 bases at J, with 8 bases between. The CDR3 is 14 residues long. The CDR3 DNA is TGTGCCACCAGCAGAGAAGGTCTAAACAATGAGCAGTTCTTC. Protein: CATSREGLNNEQFF.

This sequence joins TRBV5-1 and TRBJ1-1; 7 bases are shared with TRBD1. CDR1 SGHRS and CDR2 YFSETQ come from the germline V gene. The CDR3 extends over 13 amino acids. The ends lost 4 bases at V and 6 bases at J; junction bases unmatched: 6. This CDR3 is CASSPQGVPEAFF. DNA for the CDR3: TGCGCCAGCAGCCCCCAGGGGGTCCCTGAAGCTTTCTTT. The whole variable domain, remainder taken from reference TRBV5-1 and TRBJ1-1, is KAGVTQTPRYLIKTRGQQVTLSCSPISGHRSVSWYQQTPGQGLQFLFEYFSETQRNKGNFPGRFSGRQFSNSRSEMNVSTLELGDSALYLCASSPQGVPEAFFGQGTRLTVV.

This chain links TRBV10-1 with TRBJ2-3; perhaps TRBD2 as D (6 bases). Germline CDR1 and CDR2: WNHNN and SYGVQD (reference sequence). Trimming removed 3 bases from V and 0 bases from J, with 10 bases in between. CDR3 length: 15 residues. CDR3 DNA: TGCGCCAGCAGTGACGGGGGAACTAGCACAGATACGCAGTATTTT. This encodes CASSDGGTSTDTQYF.